This T cell receptor (beta chain) is from a study of blood T cell repertoires in COVID-19. In the source study's methods: The authors estimated nucleated cell counts from reference gene primer amplification. Repertoires were generated with immunoSEQ multiplex PCR, while TCRdb's copy carries only in-frame clones and drops some. That table supplies the V and J calls and clone size; D and trimming were determined from the DNA. The sample includes 250,000 to 400,000 clones, approximately 89% seen only once; the top ten take 1.6%. J lost 1 base, V lost 8 bases, and 4 bases had no gene match. Germline CDR1 is LNHDA and CDR2 is SQIVND (reference sequence). This CDR3 comprises 14 residues.

Sequencing was performed on peripheral blood. The receptor was isolated from a woman in her twenties or thirties with COVID-19, enrolled during active disease. V usage is TRBV19 and J usage is TRBJ2-3; 9 bases are a match to TRBD2. The CDR3 DNA follows: TGTGCCAGTGGGAAGCGGGGGGGCACAGATACGCAGTATTTT. Protein: CASGKRGGTDTQYF.